This T cell receptor beta chain was recovered during a study of T cell responses to AZD1222 COVID-19 vaccine. Germline values: CDR1 SGHNT, CDR2 YENEEA. The V end lost 3 bases, the J end lost 5 bases, and 11 bases lay between the germline ends. The CDR3 extends over 13 amino acids. Measured with immunoSEQ multiplex PCR; TCRdb has only the in-frame clones, and not every one. The repertoire holds some 180,000 clones, with roughly nine tenths as singletons. The V call is TRBV11-3, the J call TRBJ2-7; a possible D gene is TRBD1 (6 bases). This receptor was taken from an adult who received the AZD1222 COVID-19 vaccine. This material consisted of peripheral blood, taken 28 days after the second AZD1222 dose. As DNA, the CDR3 is TGTGCCAGCAGCTTCAGGGGTGTAGACGAGCAGTACTTC. Its protein is CASSFRGVDEQYF. Looking up the rest from reference TRBV11-3 and TRBJ2-7 gives the full variable domain: EAGVVQSPRYKIIEKKQPVAFWCNPISGHNTLYWYLQNLGQGPELLIRYENEEAVDDSQLPKDRFSAERLKGVDSTLKIQPAELGDSAVYLCASSFRGVDEQYFGPGTRLTVT.